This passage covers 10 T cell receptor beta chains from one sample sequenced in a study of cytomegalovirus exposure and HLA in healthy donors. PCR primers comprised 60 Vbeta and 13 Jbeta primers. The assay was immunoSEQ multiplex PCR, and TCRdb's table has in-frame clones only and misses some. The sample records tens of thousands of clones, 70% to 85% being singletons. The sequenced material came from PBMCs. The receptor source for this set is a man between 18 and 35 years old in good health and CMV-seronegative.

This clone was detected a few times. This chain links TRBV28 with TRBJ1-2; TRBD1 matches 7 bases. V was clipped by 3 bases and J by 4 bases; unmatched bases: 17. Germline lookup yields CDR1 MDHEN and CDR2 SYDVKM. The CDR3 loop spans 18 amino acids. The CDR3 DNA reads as TGTGCCAGCAGTTTCCTCCATCGGACAGGACCAAAACCCTATGGCTACACCTTC. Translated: CASSFLHRTGPKPYGYTF.

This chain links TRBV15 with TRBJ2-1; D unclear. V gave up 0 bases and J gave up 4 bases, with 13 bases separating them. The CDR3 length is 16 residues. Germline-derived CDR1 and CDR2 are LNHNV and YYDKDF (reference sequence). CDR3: CATSRDLGRNYNEQFF. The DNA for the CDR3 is TGTGCCACCAGCAGAGATTTGGGCAGAAATTACAATGAGCAGTTCTTC.

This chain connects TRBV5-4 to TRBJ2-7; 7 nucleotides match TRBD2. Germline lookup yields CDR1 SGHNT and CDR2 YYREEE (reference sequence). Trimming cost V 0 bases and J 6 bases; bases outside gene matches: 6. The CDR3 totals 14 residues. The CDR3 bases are TGTGCCAGCAGCTTGGATGGACTAGTCGGCGAGCAGTACTTC. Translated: CASSLDGLVGEQYF.

The CDR3 is CASSQAEGVYEQYF. The CDR3 DNA reads as TGTGCCAGCAGCCAAGCGGAAGGAGTTTACGAGCAGTACTTC. This chain joins TRBV4-2 and TRBJ2-7; no reliable D call. Trimming took off 1 base at V and 4 bases at J, with 11 bases between the two ends. Germline-derived CDR1 and CDR2 are LGHNA and YNFKEQ. This CDR3 region has 14 residues.

The CDR3 sequence is CASSLGRSTPGLVFTGELFF. As DNA, the CDR3 is TGTGCCAGCAGCTTAGGCCGCTCAACACCGGGACTAGTCTTCACCGGGGAGCTGTTTTTT. The chain carries TRBV13 and TRBJ2-2, with 8 positions matching TRBD2. The junction had 16 bases not matched to a gene; V was cut back by 0 bases and J by 4 bases. Germline-derived CDR1 and CDR2 are PRHDT and FYEKMQ (reference sequence). The CDR3 totals 20 residues.

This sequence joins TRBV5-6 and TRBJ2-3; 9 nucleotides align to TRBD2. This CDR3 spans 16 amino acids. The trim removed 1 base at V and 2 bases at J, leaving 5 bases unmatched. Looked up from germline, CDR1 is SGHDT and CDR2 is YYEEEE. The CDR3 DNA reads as TGTGCCAGCAGCTTGTCGACTAGCGGAGCCACAGATACGCAGTATTTT. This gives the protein CASSLSTSGATDTQYF.

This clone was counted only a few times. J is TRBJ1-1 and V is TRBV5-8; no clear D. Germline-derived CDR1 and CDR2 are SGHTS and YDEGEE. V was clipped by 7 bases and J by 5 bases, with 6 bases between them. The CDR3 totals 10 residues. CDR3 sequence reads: CASGLTEAFF. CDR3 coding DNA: TGTGCCAGCGGCCTGACTGAAGCTTTCTTT.

CDR3 amino acids: CASSKSRGRGPLGYTF. DNA for the CDR3: TGTGCCAGCAGCAAATCACGCGGCAGGGGCCCGCTTGGCTACACCTTC. This chain links TRBV21-1 with TRBJ1-2; the table's D call, TRBD1, has no DNA check behind it. TRBV21-1 is classified as a pseudogene. The length of the CDR3 is 16 residues.

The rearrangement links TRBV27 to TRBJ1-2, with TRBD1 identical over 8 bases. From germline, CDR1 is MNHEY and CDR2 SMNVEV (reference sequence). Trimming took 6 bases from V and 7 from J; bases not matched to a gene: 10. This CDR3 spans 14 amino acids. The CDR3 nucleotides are TGTGCCAGCAGCCGAAGTGGACAGGGTGCTGGCTACACCTTC. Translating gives CASSRSGQGAGYTF.

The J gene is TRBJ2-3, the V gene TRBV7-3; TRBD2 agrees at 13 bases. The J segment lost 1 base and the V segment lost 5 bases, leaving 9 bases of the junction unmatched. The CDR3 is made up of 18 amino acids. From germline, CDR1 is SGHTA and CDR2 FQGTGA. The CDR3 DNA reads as TGTGCCAGCAGCCCGGGACTAGCGGGATGGTTTGGCACAGATACGCAGTATTTT. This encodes CASSPGLAGWFGTDTQYF. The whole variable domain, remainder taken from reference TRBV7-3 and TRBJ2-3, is GAGVSQTPSNKVTEKGKYVELRCDPISGHTALYWYRQSLGQGPEFLIYFQGTGAADDSGLPNDRFFAVRPEGSVSTLKIQRTERGDSAVYLCASSPGLAGWFGTDTQYFGPGTRLTVL.